The 32 T cell receptor beta chains given below trace back to one sample, sequenced in a study of blood T cell repertoires in COVID-19. Data came from immunoSEQ multiplex PCR; TCRdb stores just in-frame clones and leaves some out. This sample has around 250,000 clones, with 80% to 90% found just once. Specimen: peripheral blood. These receptors all stem from a man of 80 years or more with acute or convalescent COVID-19.

This rearrangement joins TRBV23-1 to TRBJ2-2; a weak D match, TRBD1 (5 bases). TRBV23-1 is an ORF for which the function is uncertain. V lost 2 bases and J 2 bases, leaving 12 bases between the germline ends. The CDR3 is 16 residues long. CDR3 nucleotide sequence: TGCGCCAGCAGTCAAGACCCAGGGATAAACACCGGGGAGCTGTTTTTT. It codes for CASSQDPGINTGELFF.

The gene calls are TRBV21-1 and TRBJ2-7; the table's D call, TRBD1, has no DNA check behind it. TRBV21-1 is a pseudogene locus. The CDR3 spans 15 residues. CDR3 residues: CANRRLSRSSYEQYF. The CDR3 nucleotides are TGTGCCAACAGACGGCTTTCCAGGTCTTCCTACGAGCAGTACTTC.

The V and J genes are TRBV2 and TRBJ1-6, with D possibly TRBD1 on 5 matching bases. The V gene lost 4 bases and the J gene lost 6 bases, with 10 bases spanning the gap. The germline CDR1 and CDR2 sequences are SNHLY and FYNNEI. CDR3 length equals 14 residues. The CDR3 DNA reads TGTGCCAGCAGTGTTGGGGGAGGTAATTCACCCCTCCACTTT. This translates into CASSVGGGNSPLHF.

This clone was seen only a few times. The chain recombines TRBV5-4 with TRBJ1-2; D possibly corresponds to TRBD1 (6 bases). Per germline, CDR1 SGHNT and CDR2 YYREEE (reference sequence). The germline V and J ends were trimmed by 4 bases and 2 bases, with 18 bases remaining between them. The CDR3 covers 16 residues. This CDR3 is CASSGGGWMANYGYTF. In nucleotides, the CDR3 is TGTGCCAGCAGCGGGGGCGGCTGGATGGCCAACTATGGCTACACCTTC.

CDR3: CASSKWEAGRETQYF. The CDR3 DNA reads TGTGCCAGTAGTAAATGGGAGGCGGGTCGAGAGACCCAGTACTTC. The rearrangement links TRBV19 to TRBJ2-5; a weak D match, TRBD2 (6 bases). The V gene lost 4 bases and the J gene lost 4 bases, with 16 bases spanning the gap. Germline CDR1 LNHDA, CDR2 SQIVND (reference sequence). The CDR3 is 15 amino acids.

The CDR3 sequence: CASSYDRVTNTEAFF. The CDR3 DNA reads as TGCGCCAGCAGCTACGACAGGGTAACGAACACTGAAGCTTTCTTT. The chain links TRBV5-1 to TRBJ1-1, with TRBD1 identical over 7 bases. The germline gives CDR1 SGHRS, CDR2 YFSETQ. Trimming removed 3 bases from V and 1 base from J; junction bases left unmatched: 6. The length of the CDR3 is 15 residues.

The CDR3 loop reads CAWSVDRVASGVEETQYF. The CDR3 DNA sequence: TGTGCCTGGAGTGTTGACAGGGTGGCTAGCGGGGTTGAAGAGACCCAGTACTTC. This chain joins TRBV30 and TRBJ2-5; 9 bases fit TRBD2. The germline V gene encodes CDR1 GTSNPN and CDR2 SVGIG (reference sequence). The CDR3 extends over 18 amino acids. After removal of 0 bases from V and 3 bases from J, the junction contained 14 bases not matched to a gene.

The chain links TRBV30 to TRBJ1-4; no clear D. Germline V gene sequence: CDR1 GTSNPN, CDR2 SVGIG (reference sequence). V lost 8 bases to trimming and J lost 8 bases, with 18 bases between them. The CDR3 sequence is 13 residues long. CDR3 amino acids: CATLTGLGEKLFF. The CDR3 nucleotides read TGTGCCACCCTTACGGGGTTGGGGGAAAAACTGTTTTTT. The full variable domain, in which reference TRBV30 and TRBJ1-4 provide the parts outside the CDR3, is SQTIHQWPATLVQPVGSPLSLECTVEGTSNPNLYWYRQAAGRGLQLLFYSVGIGQISSEVPQNLSASRPQDRQFILSSKKLLLSDSGFYLCATLTGLGEKLFFGSGTQLSVL.

The chain is built from TRBV19 and TRBJ2-7, with 9 bases matching TRBD1. The ends lost 6 bases at V and 4 bases at J; junction bases unmatched: 7. This CDR3 has 14 amino acids. In germline, CDR1 is LNHDA, CDR2 SQIVND (reference sequence). The CDR3: CASRAGTGFYEQYF. The CDR3 region has the DNA TGTGCCAGTAGAGCCGGGACAGGGTTTTACGAGCAGTACTTC.

This chain uses TRBV5-1 with TRBJ2-2; TRBD2 agrees at 9 bases. V gave up 4 bases and J gave up 1 base; unmatched junction bases: 8. The CDR3 covers 17 residues. Germline CDR1 and CDR2: SGHRS and YFSETQ. The CDR3 coding sequence is TGCGCCAGCAGCAGTAGCGGGAGTTTCCTGAACACCGGGGAGCTGTTTTTT. Translating it yields CASSSSGSFLNTGELFF.

This chain links TRBV28 with TRBJ1-1; D remains unclear. V was trimmed by 7 bases and J by 3 bases, leaving 15 bases between them. The CDR3 is 14 residues long. From germline, CDR1 is MDHEN and CDR2 SYDVKM. CDR3 loop: CASNSRGRYTEAFF. CDR3 DNA sequence: TGTGCCAGCAACTCAAGAGGGAGATACACTGAAGCTTTCTTT.

V gene TRBV5-1 combines with J gene TRBJ2-7; possibly TRBD2 for D (5 bases). Germline lookup yields CDR1 SGHRS and CDR2 YFSETQ. This CDR3 has 12 amino acids. V was shortened by 4 bases and J by 4 bases, with 9 bases between the two germline ends. The CDR3 DNA is TGCGCCAGCAGCATTTCGGGGTACGAGCAGTACTTC. Translating it yields CASSISGYEQYF.

V gene TRBV2 combines with J gene TRBJ1-2; 8 bases align to TRBD1. The ends lost 5 bases at V and 6 bases at J; junction bases unmatched: 5. This CDR3 contains 13 residues. Germline CDR1 reads SNHLY; CDR2 reads FYNNEI. The CDR3 DNA reads TGTGCCAGCAGTCGGACAGGGATAGATGGCTACACCTTC. Translated: CASSRTGIDGYTF.

The V gene is TRBV6-4, the J gene TRBJ2-1; 8 nucleotides agree with TRBD1. J gave up 7 bases and V 3 bases, and 2 bases lay outside the gene matches. The germline V gene encodes CDR1 MRHNA and CDR2 SNTAGT. The CDR3 is 13 amino acids. The CDR3 sequence: CASSEDRGNEQFF. Here the CDR3 DNA reads TGTGCCAGCAGTGAAGACAGGGGAAATGAGCAGTTCTTC.

The V gene is TRBV7-2, the J gene TRBJ1-4; 10 bases match TRBD1. The V gene end was trimmed by 5 bases and the J gene end by 7 bases; junction bases not matched to a gene: 4. In germline, CDR1 is SGHTA, CDR2 FQGNSA. This CDR3 has 14 residues. The CDR3 here is CASSTRDRGEKLFF. The CDR3 nucleotides are TGTGCCAGCAGCACCCGGGACAGGGGTGAAAAACTGTTTTTT.

The chain combines TRBV18 with TRBJ2-7; 7 nucleotides agree with TRBD1. Germline V lookup: CDR1 KGHSH, CDR2 LQKENI. Unmatched junction bases numbered 5, after V lost 6 bases and J lost 0 bases. The CDR3 is made up of 14 amino acids. The CDR3 sequence: CASSPGQSSYEQYF. DNA of the CDR3: TGTGCCAGCTCCCCGGGACAGAGCTCCTACGAGCAGTACTTC.

This chain links TRBV7-9 with TRBJ2-7, with D possibly being TRBD2 (6 bases). The ends were cut back, 5 bases at V and 4 bases at J, with 9 bases in the middle. This CDR3 is built from 12 residues. Germline lookup yields CDR1 SEHNR and CDR2 FQNEAQ (reference sequence). This CDR3 reads CASSPGDYEQYF. For the CDR3, the DNA is TGTGCCAGCAGCCCGGGGGATTACGAGCAGTACTTC. Based on the CDR3 plus reference TRBV7-9 and TRBJ2-7, the full variable domain is DTGVSQNPRHKITKRGQNVTFRCDPISEHNRLYWYRQTLGQGPEFLTYFQNEAQLEKSRLLSDRFSAERPKGSFSTLEIQRTEQGDSAMYLCASSPGDYEQYFGPGTRLTVT.

This clone was seen just once. This chain connects TRBV24-1 to TRBJ2-3, with no clear D. V was cut by 1 base and J by 0 bases, with 10 bases left in between. Germline CDR1 is KGHDR and CDR2 is SFDVKD. The length of the CDR3 is 16 residues. The DNA for the CDR3 is TGTGCCACCAGTGATTTCGTCAGGAATAGCACAGATACGCAGTATTTT. This sequence encodes CATSDFVRNSTDTQYF.

The chain links TRBV3-1 (or the pseudogene TRBV3-2) to TRBJ2-5; TRBD1 is a possible D gene (6 bases). The V end was cut by 2 bases, the J end by 4 bases, with 11 bases between. This CDR3 contains 14 residues. The germline V gene encodes CDR1 LGHDT and CDR2 YNNKEL (reference sequence). In nucleotides, the CDR3 is TGTGCCAGCAGCCAAACCCAAGGGGGAGAGACCCAGTACTTC. Protein: CASSQTQGGETQYF.

V and J are TRBV7-9 and TRBJ2-1, with a weak D call TRBD2 (6 bases). This CDR3 contains 13 residues. V shed 7 bases and J shed 4 bases, with 11 bases lying between them. The germline V gene has CDR1 SEHNR and CDR2 FQNEAQ (reference sequence). In nucleotides, the CDR3 is TGTGCCAGCACCAGTAGCGGATACAATGAGCAGTTCTTC. Protein product: CASTSSGYNEQFF.

V gene TRBV19 combines with J gene TRBJ1-2; TRBD1 agrees at 10 bases. The V segment lost 4 bases and the J segment 2 bases; nucleotides outside the gene matches: 7. Per germline, CDR1 LNHDA and CDR2 SQIVND (reference sequence). This CDR3 contains 16 residues. CDR3 in amino acids: CASSTEGTGVNYGYTF. CDR3 in DNA: TGTGCCAGTAGTACAGAAGGGACAGGGGTGAACTATGGCTACACCTTC.

The rearrangement links TRBV12-3 or TRBV12-4 to TRBJ1-1; the D gene is possibly TRBD1 (5 bases). This CDR3 contains 13 residues. Trimming left V 7 bases short and J 0 bases short, with 9 bases between. CDR3 in amino acids: CASKDTMNTEAFF. As DNA, the CDR3 is TGTGCCAGCAAGGACACCATGAACACTGAAGCTTTCTTT.

The V and J genes are TRBV5-1 and TRBJ2-1; 7 nucleotides align to TRBD1. The CDR3 contains 12 residues. V trimming: 7 bases; J trimming: 6 bases; junction bases outside the gene matches: 4. The germline V gene encodes CDR1 SGHRS and CDR2 YFSETQ. The DNA for the CDR3 is TGCGCCAGCGCGAGGACAGGCAATGAGCAGTTCTTC. Protein product: CASARTGNEQFF.

In this sample, this clone turned up once. The chain links TRBV10-3 to TRBJ2-2, with D possibly matching TRBD2 (6 bases). Between the trimmed V and J ends, which lost 10 bases and 4 bases, there was a span of 19 bases. The V gene's germline CDR1 is ENHRY and CDR2 SYGVKD. The CDR3 covers 15 residues. CDR3 coding DNA: TGTGCCACCCGTGGGACGGGAGTCTCCACCGGGGAGCTGTTTTTT. Translating it yields CATRGTGVSTGELFF.

The chain combines TRBV2 with TRBJ1-4; a possible D gene is TRBD1 (5 bases). With 8 bases removed from V and 0 bases from J, the gap between germline ends came to 16 bases. CDR3 length equals 16 residues. Germline V CDR1 and CDR2: SNHLY, FYNNEI. CDR3 residues: CASRTGRAPTNEKLFF. The CDR3 bases are TGTGCCAGCCGAACGGGCAGGGCGCCAACTAATGAAAAACTGTTTTTT. Full variable domain (rest looked up from reference TRBV2 and TRBJ1-4): EPEVTQTPSHQVTQMGQEVILRCVPISNHLYFYWYRQILGQKVEFLVSFYNNEISEKSEIFDDQFSVERPDGSNFTLKIRSTKLEDSAMYFCASRTGRAPTNEKLFFGSGTQLSVL.

The V gene is TRBV18, the J gene TRBJ2-7, with D perhaps matching TRBD1 (6 bases). The V end was cut by 6 bases, the J end by 1 base, with 10 bases between. Germline assignment: CDR1 KGHSH and CDR2 LQKENI. The CDR3 covers 13 residues. The CDR3 spells CASSRDNSYEQYF. CDR3 coding DNA: TGTGCCAGCTCTCGGGACAATTCCTACGAGCAGTACTTC.

V usage is TRBV5-1 and J usage is TRBJ2-1; D is possibly TRBD1 (5 bases). The CDR3 spans 14 residues. Between the trimmed V and J ends, which lost 0 bases and 3 bases, there was a span of 7 bases. Germline loops: CDR1 SGHRS, CDR2 YFSETQ. The CDR3 region has the DNA TGCGCCAGCAGCTTGGGGACATACTACAATGAGCAGTTCTTC. Protein: CASSLGTYYNEQFF.

The CDR3 is CASSLLRAGGLNTGELFF. The CDR3 nucleotides are TGTGCCAGCAGCTTATTGAGAGCGGGAGGGTTGAACACCGGGGAGCTGTTTTTT. V is TRBV7-2 and J is TRBJ2-2, with 10 bases lining up with TRBD2. From germline, CDR1 is SGHTA and CDR2 FQGNSA. With V trimmed by 2 bases and J by 1 base, 7 bases remained unmatched. This CDR3 spans 18 amino acids.

This chain joins TRBV5-5 and TRBJ1-2; maybe TRBD1 (5 bases). The CDR3 is 16 residues long. V was trimmed by 0 bases and J by 6 bases, leaving 18 bases between them. CDR1 is SGHKS, CDR2 YYEKEE, per germline (reference sequence). CDR3 nucleotides: TGTGCCAGCAGCTTGGTTGACAGTCCCTATGAAAATGGCTACACCTTC. As protein: CASSLVDSPYENGYTF. Together with reference TRBV5-5 and TRBJ1-2, the CDR3 gives the full variable domain: DAGVTQSPTHLIKTRGQQVTLRCSPISGHKSVSWYQQVLGQGPQFIFQYYEKEERGRGNFPDRFSARQFPNYSSELNVNALLLGDSALYLCASSLVDSPYENGYTFGSGTRLTVV.

This chain connects TRBV28 to TRBJ2-3; 9 nucleotides line up with TRBD2. Germline lookup yields CDR1 MDHEN and CDR2 SYDVKM. V shed 3 bases and J 6 bases; nucleotides not matched to a gene: 4. There are 14 residues in the CDR3. The CDR3 region has the DNA TGTGCCAGCAGTTTGACTAGCGGTAGGGATACGCAGTATTTT. Its protein product is CASSLTSGRDTQYF.

In the case of this clone: Different DNA sequences within this sample yield the same CDR3. This chain links TRBV10-3 with TRBJ2-2; maybe TRBD2 (6 bases). CDR1 and CDR2 (germline): ENHRY, SYGVKD. V gave up 8 bases and J gave up 2 bases, with 12 bases separating them. The CDR3 covers 14 residues. CDR3 DNA sequence: TGTGCCATCGCGGGCGGGGCTAACACCGGGGAGCTGTTTTTT. Translated, it gives CAIAGGANTGELFF.

V and J are TRBV6-5 and TRBJ2-3; 9 bases fit TRBD2. The CDR3 extends over 13 amino acids. V lost 6 bases, J lost 5 bases, and 3 bases stayed unmatched. CDR1 is MNHEY, CDR2 SVGAGI, per germline. The CDR3 bases are TGTGCCAGCAGAGCTAGCGGGGTAGATACGCAGTATTTT. This encodes CASRASGVDTQYF.